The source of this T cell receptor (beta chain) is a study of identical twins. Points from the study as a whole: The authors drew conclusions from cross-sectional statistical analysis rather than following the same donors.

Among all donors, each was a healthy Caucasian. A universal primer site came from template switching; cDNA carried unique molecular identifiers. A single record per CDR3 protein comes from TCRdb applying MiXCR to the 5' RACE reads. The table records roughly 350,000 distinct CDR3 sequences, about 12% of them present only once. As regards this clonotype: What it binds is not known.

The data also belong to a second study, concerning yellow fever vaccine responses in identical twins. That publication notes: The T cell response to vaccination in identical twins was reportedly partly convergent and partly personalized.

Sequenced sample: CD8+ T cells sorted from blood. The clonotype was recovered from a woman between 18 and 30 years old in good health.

The CDR3 here is CASSLTGPVDTQYF. CDR3 nucleotides: TGTGCCAGCAGCTTAACGGGGCCCGTCGATACGCAGTATTTT. This sequence joins TRBV7-8 and TRBJ2-3, with D perhaps given as TRBD1 or TRBD2 (5 bases each). The CDR3 runs 14 residues. Per the germline V gene, CDR1 is SGHVS and CDR2 is FQNEAQ. Trimming pared 2 bases from V and 6 bases from J, leaving 12 bases between.